This TCR beta chain was recorded in a study of blood T cell repertoires in COVID-19. Germline V gives CDR1 LNHDA, CDR2 SQIVND (reference sequence). After removal of 6 bases from V and 7 bases from J, the junction contained 6 bases not matched to a gene. This CDR3 is 15 amino acids long. Symptom resolution, clearance, or two negative PCRs marked the recovered donors of Cohort 3. This table comes from immunoSEQ multiplex PCR, and its TCRdb copy is limited to in-frame clones, with some not included. Among 200,000 to 250,000 clones listed, 87% were seen once. Specimen: PBMCs or T cells enriched from blood (not recorded which). This clonotype was obtained from a man in his thirties or forties who had recovered from COVID-19. This chain connects TRBV19 to TRBJ2-1, with 13 bases identical to TRBD2. In DNA, the CDR3 is TGTGCCAGTAGCCCGGGACTAGCGGGAAAGAATGAGCAGTTCTTC. Translating gives CASSPGLAGKNEQFF.